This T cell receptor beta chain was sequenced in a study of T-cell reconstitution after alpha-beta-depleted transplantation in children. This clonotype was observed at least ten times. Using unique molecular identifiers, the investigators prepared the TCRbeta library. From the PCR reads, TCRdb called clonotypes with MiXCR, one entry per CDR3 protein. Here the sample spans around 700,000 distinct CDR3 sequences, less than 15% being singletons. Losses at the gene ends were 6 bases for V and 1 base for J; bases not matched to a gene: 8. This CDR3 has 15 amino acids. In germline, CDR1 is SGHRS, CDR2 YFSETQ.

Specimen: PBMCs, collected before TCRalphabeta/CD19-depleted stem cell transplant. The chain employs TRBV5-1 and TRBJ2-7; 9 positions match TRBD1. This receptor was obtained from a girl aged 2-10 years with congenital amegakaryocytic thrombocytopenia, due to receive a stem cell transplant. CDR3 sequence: CASTFGQGTSYEQYF. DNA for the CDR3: TGCGCCAGCACCTTCGGACAGGGGACTTCCTACGAGCAGTACTTC.